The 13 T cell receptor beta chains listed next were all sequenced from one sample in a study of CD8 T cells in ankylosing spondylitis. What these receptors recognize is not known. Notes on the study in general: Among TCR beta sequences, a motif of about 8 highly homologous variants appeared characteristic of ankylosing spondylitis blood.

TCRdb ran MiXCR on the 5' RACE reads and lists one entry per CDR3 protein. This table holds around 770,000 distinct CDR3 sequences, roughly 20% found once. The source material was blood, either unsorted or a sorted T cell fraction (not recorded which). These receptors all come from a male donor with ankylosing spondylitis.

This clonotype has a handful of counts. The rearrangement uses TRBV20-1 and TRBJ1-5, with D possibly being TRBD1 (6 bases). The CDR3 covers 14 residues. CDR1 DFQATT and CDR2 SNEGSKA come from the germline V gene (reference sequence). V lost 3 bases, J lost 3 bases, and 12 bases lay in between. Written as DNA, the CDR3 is TGCAGTGCTAGCCGGACAGCTAACAATCAGCCCCAGCATTTT. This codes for CSASRTANNQPQHF.

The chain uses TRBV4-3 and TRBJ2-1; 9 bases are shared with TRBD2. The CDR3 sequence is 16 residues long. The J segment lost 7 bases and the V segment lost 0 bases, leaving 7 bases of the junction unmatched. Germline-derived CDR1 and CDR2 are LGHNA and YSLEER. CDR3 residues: CASSQDYSGRWNEQFF. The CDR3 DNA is TGCGCCAGCAGCCAAGATTATAGCGGGAGATGGAATGAGCAGTTCTTC.

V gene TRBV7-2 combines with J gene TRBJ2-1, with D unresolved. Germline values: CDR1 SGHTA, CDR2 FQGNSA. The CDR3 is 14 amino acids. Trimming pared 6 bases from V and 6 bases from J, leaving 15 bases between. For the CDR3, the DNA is TGTGCCAGCAGGGAAGGTGGGTTTTCCAATGAGCAGTTCTTC. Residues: CASREGGFSNEQFF.

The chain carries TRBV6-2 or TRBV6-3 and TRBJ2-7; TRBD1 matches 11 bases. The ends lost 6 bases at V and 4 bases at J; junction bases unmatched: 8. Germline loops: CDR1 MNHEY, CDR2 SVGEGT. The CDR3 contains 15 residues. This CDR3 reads CASSRQGTGGYEQYF. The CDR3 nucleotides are TGTGCCAGCAGCCGCCAAGGGACAGGGGGGTACGAGCAGTACTTC.

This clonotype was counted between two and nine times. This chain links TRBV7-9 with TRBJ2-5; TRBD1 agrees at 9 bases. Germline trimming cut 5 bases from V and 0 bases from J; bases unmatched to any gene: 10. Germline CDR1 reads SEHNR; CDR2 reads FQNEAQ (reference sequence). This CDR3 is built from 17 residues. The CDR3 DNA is TGTGCCAGCAGCCGCCTAGGACAGGGGAATCACCAAGAGACCCAGTACTTC. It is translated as CASSRLGQGNHQETQYF. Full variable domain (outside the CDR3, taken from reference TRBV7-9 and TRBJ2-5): DTGVSQNPRHKITKRGQNVTFRCDPISEHNRLYWYRQTLGQGPEFLTYFQNEAQLEKSRLLSDRFSAERPKGSFSTLEIQRTEQGDSAMYLCASSRLGQGNHQETQYFGPGTRLLVL.

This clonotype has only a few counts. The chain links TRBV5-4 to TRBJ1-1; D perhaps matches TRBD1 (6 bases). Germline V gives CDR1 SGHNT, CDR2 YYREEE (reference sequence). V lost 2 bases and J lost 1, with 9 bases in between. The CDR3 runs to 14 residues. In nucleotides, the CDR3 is TGTGCCAGCAGCTTCGGACAGTCGAACACTGAAGCTTTCTTT. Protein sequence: CASSFGQSNTEAFF.

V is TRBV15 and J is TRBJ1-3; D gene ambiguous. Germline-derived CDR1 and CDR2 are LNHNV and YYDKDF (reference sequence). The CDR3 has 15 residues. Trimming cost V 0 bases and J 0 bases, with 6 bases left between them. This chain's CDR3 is CATSRERGSGNTIYF. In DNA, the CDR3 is TGTGCCACCAGCAGAGAGCGAGGCTCTGGAAACACCATATATTTT.

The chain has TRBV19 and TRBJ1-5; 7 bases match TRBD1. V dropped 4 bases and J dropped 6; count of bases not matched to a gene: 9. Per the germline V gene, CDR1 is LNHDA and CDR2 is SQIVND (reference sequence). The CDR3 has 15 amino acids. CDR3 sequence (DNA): TGTGCCAGTAGTACCCGGGACAGCGTGGGTCAGCCCCAGCATTTT. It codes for CASSTRDSVGQPQHF. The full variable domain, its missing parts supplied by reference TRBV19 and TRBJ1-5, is DGGITQSPKYLFRKEGQNVTLSCEQNLNHDAMYWYRQDPGQGLRLIYYSQIVNDFQKGDIAEGYSVSREKKESFPLTVTSAQKNPTAFYLCASSTRDSVGQPQHFGDGTRLSIL.

CDR3 DNA sequence: TGCGCCAGCGGACTAGCGGGGGGCGCATTCTACAATGAGCAGTTCTTC. This encodes CASGLAGGAFYNEQFF. The V call is TRBV5-1, the J call TRBJ2-1; 14 bases fit TRBD2. CDR3 length: 16 residues. V lost 7 bases to trimming and J lost 3 bases; unmatched junction nucleotides: 6. Germline V CDR1 and CDR2: SGHRS, YFSETQ.

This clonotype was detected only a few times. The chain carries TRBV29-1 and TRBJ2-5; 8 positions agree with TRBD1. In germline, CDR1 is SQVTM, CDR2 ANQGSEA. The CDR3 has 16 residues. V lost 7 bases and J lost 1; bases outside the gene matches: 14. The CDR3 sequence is CSAEGQGQASQETQYF. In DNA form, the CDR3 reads TGCAGCGCAGAGGGGCAGGGACAGGCCTCCCAAGAGACCCAGTACTTC.

CDR3 sequence (DNA): TGTGCCAGCAGTTACTCTAGCGGGTATGATGAGCAGTTCTTC. Translation gives CASSYSSGYDEQFF. J is TRBJ2-1 and V is TRBV6-5, with TRBD2 identical over 7 bases. Germline CDR1 and CDR2: MNHEY and SVGAGI. The CDR3 sequence is 14 residues long. The V segment lost 0 bases and the J segment 8 bases; nucleotides outside the gene matches: 4.

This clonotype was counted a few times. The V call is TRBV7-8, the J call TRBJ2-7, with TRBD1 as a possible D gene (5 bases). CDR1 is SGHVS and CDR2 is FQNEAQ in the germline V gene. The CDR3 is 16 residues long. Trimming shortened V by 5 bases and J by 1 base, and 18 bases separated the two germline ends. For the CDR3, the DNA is TGTGCCAGCAGCCGCATGGCAGGGTTCGGTTCCTACGAGCAGTACTTC. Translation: CASSRMAGFGSYEQYF.

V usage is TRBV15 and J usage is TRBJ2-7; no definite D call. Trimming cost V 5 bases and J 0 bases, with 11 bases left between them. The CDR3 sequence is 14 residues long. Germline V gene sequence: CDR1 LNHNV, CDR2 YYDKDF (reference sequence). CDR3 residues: CATSGAGSSYEQYF. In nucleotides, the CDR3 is TGTGCCACCAGCGGAGCCGGAAGCTCCTACGAGCAGTACTTC.